This T cell receptor (beta chain) was captured by sequencing in a study of identical twins. This clonotype was observed at least ten times. V lost 2 bases and J lost 5; bases outside the gene matches: 6. CDR3 length: 17 amino acids. Looked up from germline, CDR1 is MDHEN and CDR2 is SYDVKM. TCRdb itself ran the 5' RACE reads through MiXCR, one entry per CDR3 protein. The table shows around 240,000 distinct CDR3 sequences, with around 6.6% occurring only once. These data were likewise used in another study, on yellow fever vaccine responses in identical twins. That publication notes: The T cell response to vaccination in identical twins was reportedly partly convergent and partly personalized.

The sample was memory (CD45RO+) T cells sorted from blood. The TCR was taken from a woman aged 18 to 35 in good health. The rearrangement links TRBV28 to TRBJ2-6; 10 bases fit TRBD1. In DNA, the CDR3 is TGTGCCAGCAGTTTACGGGACAGGGGCTCCTGGGCCAACGTCCTGACTTTC. This translates into CASSLRDRGSWANVLTF.